Below, 20 T cell receptor beta chains from the same sample are listed, as sequenced in a study of technical replicates of blood from a few donors. The data were produced by immunoSEQ multiplex PCR, yet TCRdb's version contains in-frame clones alone and is incomplete. The profile shows 75,000 to 95,000 clones, around 90% of them singletons. The sequenced material came from T cells isolated from PBMCs. These TCRs come from a human donor in good health.

A single count supports this clone. The chain recombines TRBV9 with TRBJ2-2; 9 nucleotides agree with TRBD1. J lost 8 bases, V lost 4 bases, and 6 bases had no gene match. The CDR3 length is 14 residues. Germline V gives CDR1 SGDLS, CDR2 YYNGEE. CDR3 sequence (DNA): TGTGCCAGCAGCCTAAGGACAGGGGAAGGGGAGCTGTTTTTT. Protein sequence: CASSLRTGEGELFF.

In its sample, this clone was seen once. This sequence joins TRBV5-4 and TRBJ2-1; D might be TRBD2 (5 bases). The CDR3 consists of 13 residues. Per germline, CDR1 SGHNT and CDR2 YYREEE (reference sequence). Trimming shortened V by 4 bases and J by 7 bases, and 12 bases separated the two germline ends. The CDR3 here is CASSLERENEQFF. CDR3 coding DNA: TGTGCCAGCAGCCTGGAGAGGGAGAATGAGCAGTTCTTC.

The chain carries TRBV6-1 and TRBJ1-4; tentative D call: TRBD1 (5 bases). CDR1 and CDR2 (germline): MNHNS, SASEGT. Trimming took 1 base from V and 4 from J, leaving 10 bases between them. The CDR3 spans 15 residues. CDR3 protein: CASSEVQGYNEKLFF. DNA of the CDR3: TGTGCCAGCAGTGAAGTGCAGGGCTATAATGAAAAACTGTTTTTT.

The chain joins TRBV6-5 to TRBJ1-1; D is unclear. The germline V and J ends were trimmed by 0 bases and 2 bases, with 10 bases remaining between them. This CDR3 spans 15 amino acids. Germline V gene data show CDR1 as MNHEY and CDR2 as SVGAGI. The CDR3 DNA reads TGTGCCAGCAGTTACTCGGTCGGGAGAAACACTGAAGCTTTCTTT. Amino acids: CASSYSVGRNTEAFF.

The J gene is TRBJ1-1, the V gene TRBV5-1; D gene unclear. Looked up from germline, CDR1 is SGHRS and CDR2 is YFSETQ. V gave up 2 bases and J gave up 0 bases, with 8 bases separating them. This CDR3 comprises 14 residues. CDR3 nucleotide sequence: TGCGCCAGCAGCTTTGGAGGGATGAACACTGAAGCTTTCTTT. Translated: CASSFGGMNTEAFF. Based on the CDR3 plus reference TRBV5-1 and TRBJ1-1, the full variable domain is KAGVTQTPRYLIKTRGQQVTLSCSPISGHRSVSWYQQTPGQGLQFLFEYFSETQRNKGNFPGRFSGRQFSNSRSEMNVSTLELGDSALYLCASSFGGMNTEAFFGQGTRLTVV.

CDR3 loop: CASSLVGTAEAFF. The CDR3, as DNA: TGTGCCAGCAGCTTAGTGGGGACAGCTGAAGCTTTCTTT. This rearrangement joins TRBV11-2 to TRBJ1-1; 7 bases are shared with TRBD1. Germline V gives CDR1 SGHAT, CDR2 FQNNGV. This CDR3 contains 13 residues. The trim removed 1 base at V and 6 bases at J, leaving 2 bases unmatched. Filled out from reference TRBV11-2 and TRBJ1-1, the complete variable domain reads EAGVAQSPRYKIIEKRQSVAFWCNPISGHATLYWYQQILGQGPKLLIQFQNNGVVDDSQLPKDRFSAERLKGVDSTLKIQPAKLEDSAVYLCASSLVGTAEAFFGQGTRLTVV.

The rearrangement links TRBV14 to TRBJ2-1; tentatively, D is TRBD2 (5 bases). The CDR3 consists of 13 residues. Trimming took 6 bases from V and 8 from J, leaving 14 bases between them. CDR1 SGHDN and CDR2 FVKESK come from the germline V gene. The CDR3 reads CASSAGSFDEQFF. As DNA, the CDR3 is TGTGCCAGCAGTGCGGGCTCGTTCGATGAGCAGTTCTTC.

J is TRBJ1-1 and V is TRBV5-4; D gene uncertain. This CDR3 spans 13 amino acids. The ends were cut back, 4 bases at V and 3 bases at J, with 10 bases in the middle. Germline CDR1 and CDR2: SGHNT and YYREEE (reference sequence). This CDR3 reads CASSPSIYTEAFF. Written as DNA, the CDR3 is TGTGCCAGCAGCCCGTCTATCTACACTGAAGCTTTCTTT.

The chain employs TRBV6-4 and TRBJ2-1; 9 bases map to TRBD2. CDR3 size: 15 residues. The V gene's germline CDR1 is MRHNA and CDR2 SNTAGT. J gave up 7 bases and V 3 bases, and 7 bases lay outside the gene matches. The CDR3 loop reads CASSERRGGWNEQFF. In DNA form, the CDR3 reads TGTGCCAGCAGTGAAAGGCGGGGGGGTTGGAATGAGCAGTTCTTC.

The CDR3 spells CASSPGTGHYEQYF. CDR3 in DNA: TGTGCCAGCAGCCCCGGGACAGGCCATTACGAGCAGTACTTC. V and J are TRBV11-3 and TRBJ2-7; 8 bases are shared with TRBD1. J lost 4 bases, V lost 5 bases, and 7 bases had no gene match. CDR1 SGHNT and CDR2 YENEEA come from the germline V gene. This CDR3 comprises 14 residues.

The gene calls are TRBV18 and TRBJ2-1, with TRBD1 identical over 10 bases. V lost 8 bases to trimming and J lost 8 bases; unmatched junction nucleotides: 9. This CDR3 contains 14 residues. Germline lookup yields CDR1 KGHSH and CDR2 LQKENI. The CDR3 DNA sequence: TGTGCCAGCACAAGACAGGGGGCTTTGGATGAGCAGTTCTTC. Its translation: CASTRQGALDEQFF.

The gene calls are TRBV27 and TRBJ2-5; 12 bases agree with TRBD2. The CDR3 has 15 residues. The V gene's germline CDR1 is MNHEY and CDR2 SMNVEV (reference sequence). With V trimmed by 7 bases and J by 3 bases, 6 bases remained unmatched. CDR3: CASNLLAGGKETQYF. In DNA, the CDR3 is TGTGCCAGCAATCTTCTAGCGGGAGGGAAAGAGACCCAGTACTTC.

J is TRBJ1-5 and V is TRBV27; 7 bases fit TRBD1. CDR3 length equals 14 residues. The J segment lost 3 bases and the V segment lost 5 bases, leaving 4 bases of the junction unmatched. CDR1 is MNHEY, CDR2 SMNVEV, per germline (reference sequence). The CDR3 DNA sequence: TGTGCCAGCAGTAAGACAGGGAACAATCAGCCCCAGCATTTT. Protein sequence: CASSKTGNNQPQHF.

The rearrangement uses TRBV2 and TRBJ2-1, with D possibly being TRBD1 (6 bases). V was clipped by 8 bases and J by 0 bases, with 11 bases between them. This CDR3 comprises 14 residues. CDR1 SNHLY and CDR2 FYNNEI come from the germline V gene. As DNA, the CDR3 is TGTGCCAGCGCCGGGACATCCTCCTACAATGAGCAGTTCTTC. This encodes CASAGTSSYNEQFF.

V usage is TRBV4-1 and J usage is TRBJ1-2, with D possibly matching TRBD1 (6 bases). The CDR3 covers 16 residues. V lost 4 bases and J 9 bases, leaving 24 bases between the germline ends. Per germline, CDR1 MGHRA and CDR2 YSYEKL. The CDR3 DNA follows: TGCGCCAGCAGCCCCGAGAACCCGGGCCCAGGGGTAAGCTACACCTTC. Protein: CASSPENPGPGVSYTF.

The rearrangement uses TRBV6-5 and TRBJ2-1, with 8 nucleotides matching TRBD1. Germline values: CDR1 MNHEY, CDR2 SVGAGI. The ends lost 3 bases at V and 4 bases at J; junction bases unmatched: 2. The CDR3 has 14 residues. The CDR3 loop reads CASSYRQGYNEQFF. The CDR3 DNA sequence: TGTGCCAGCAGTTATAGACAGGGGTACAATGAGCAGTTCTTC.

J is TRBJ2-4 and V is TRBV7-8, with 7 bases matching TRBD1. The CDR3 totals 14 residues. Germline V lookup: CDR1 SGHVS, CDR2 FQNEAQ. V lost 4 bases, J lost 4 bases, and 4 bases stayed unmatched. The chain's CDR3 is CASSSPGQKNIQYF. The CDR3 DNA sequence: TGTGCCAGCAGCTCCCCGGGACAGAAAAACATTCAGTACTTC.

The gene calls are TRBV4-1 and TRBJ2-5; 8 bases are a match to TRBD1. This CDR3 is 17 amino acids long. J gave up 4 bases and V 1 base, and 11 bases lay outside the gene matches. Germline lookup yields CDR1 MGHRA and CDR2 YSYEKL. The CDR3 region has the DNA TGCGCCAGCAGCCAAGTTACGGCAGGGGGCAAGGGAGAGACCCAGTACTTC. Amino acid sequence: CASSQVTAGGKGETQYF.

This clone has only a few counts. The rearrangement uses TRBV7-9 and TRBJ2-7; possibly TRBD1 for D (5 bases). Germline V gene data show CDR1 as SEHNR and CDR2 as FQNEAQ (reference sequence). V lost 4 bases to trimming and J lost 0 bases, with 10 bases between them. CDR3 length equals 14 residues. The CDR3 protein is CASSSLDSSYEQYF. The CDR3 DNA follows: TGTGCCAGCAGCTCCCTAGACAGCTCCTACGAGCAGTACTTC.

CDR3 protein: CASSERTGLNSPLHF. The CDR3 nucleotides read TGTGCCAGCAGTGAAAGGACAGGCCTTAATTCACCCCTCCACTTT. The V call is TRBV6-1, the J call TRBJ1-6; 7 bases agree with TRBD1. Germline loops: CDR1 MNHNS, CDR2 SASEGT. V trimming: 2 bases; J trimming: 6 bases; junction bases outside the gene matches: 4. This CDR3 has 15 amino acids.